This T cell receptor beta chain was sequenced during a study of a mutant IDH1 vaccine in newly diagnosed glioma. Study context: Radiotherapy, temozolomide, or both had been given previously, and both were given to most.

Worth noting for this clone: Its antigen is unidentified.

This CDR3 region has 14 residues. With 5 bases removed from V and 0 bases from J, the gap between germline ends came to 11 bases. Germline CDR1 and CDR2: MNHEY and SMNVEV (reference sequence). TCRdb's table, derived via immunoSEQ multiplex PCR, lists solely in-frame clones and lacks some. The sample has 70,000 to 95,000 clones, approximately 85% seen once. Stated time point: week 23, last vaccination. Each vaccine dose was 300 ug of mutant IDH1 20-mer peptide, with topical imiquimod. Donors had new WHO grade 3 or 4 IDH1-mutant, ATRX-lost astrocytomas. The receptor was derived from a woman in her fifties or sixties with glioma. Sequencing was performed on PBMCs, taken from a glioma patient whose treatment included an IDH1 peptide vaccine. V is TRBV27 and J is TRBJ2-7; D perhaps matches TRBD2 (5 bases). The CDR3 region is CASSRGAASYEQYF. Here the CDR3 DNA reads TGTGCCAGCAGTCGGGGAGCCGCCTCCTACGAGCAGTACTTC.